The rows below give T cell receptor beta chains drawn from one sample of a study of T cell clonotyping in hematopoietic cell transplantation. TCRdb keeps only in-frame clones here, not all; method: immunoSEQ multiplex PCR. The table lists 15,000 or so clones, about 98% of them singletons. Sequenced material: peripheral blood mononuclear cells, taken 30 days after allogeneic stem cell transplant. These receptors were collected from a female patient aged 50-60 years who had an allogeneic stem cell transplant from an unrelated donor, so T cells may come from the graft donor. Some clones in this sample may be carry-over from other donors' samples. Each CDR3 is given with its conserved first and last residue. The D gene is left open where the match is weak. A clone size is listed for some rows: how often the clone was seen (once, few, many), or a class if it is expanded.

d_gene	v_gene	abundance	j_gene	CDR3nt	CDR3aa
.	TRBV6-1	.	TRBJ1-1	TGTGCCAGCATGGCCAGGGAGAACACTGAAGCTTTCTTT	CASMARENTEAFF
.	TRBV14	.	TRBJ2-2	TGTGCCAGCAGCCGGCAGGTGATCGGCACCGGGGAGCTGTTTTTT	CASSRQVIGTGELFF
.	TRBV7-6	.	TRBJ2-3	TGTGCCAGCAGCTCGGGCGGACGGACGGTCGCAGATACGCAGTATTTT	CASSSGGRTVADTQYF
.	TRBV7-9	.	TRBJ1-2	TGTGCCAGCAGCTTGGGAAGTGGCTATGGCTACACCTTC	CASSLGSGYGYTF
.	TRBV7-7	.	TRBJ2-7	TGTGCTAGCAGCTTGGACACCACATACGAGCAGTACTTC	CASSLDTTYEQYF
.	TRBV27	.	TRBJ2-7	TGTGCCAGCAGTGGCCTTGGGGGGCCTTACGAGCAGTACTTC	CASSGLGGPYEQYF
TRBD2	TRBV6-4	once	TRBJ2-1	TGTGCCAGCAGTGACACTAGCGGGGGCTACAATGAGCAGTTCTTC	CASSDTSGGYNEQFF
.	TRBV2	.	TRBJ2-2	TGTGCCATTCTCCTAGGGGCAGGGAGAACCGGGGAGCTGTTTTTT	CAILLGAGRTGELFF
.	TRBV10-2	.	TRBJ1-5	TGCGCCAGCAGGTCCGGGACAACAAGCAATCAGCCCCAGCATTTT	CASRSGTTSNQPQHF
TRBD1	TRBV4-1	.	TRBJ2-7	TGCGCCAGCAGCCATCTAGGGGGCTTCAACGAGCAGTACTTC	CASSHLGGFNEQYF
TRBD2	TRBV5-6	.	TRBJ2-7	TGTGCCAGCAGCCCGGGACTAGCGGGGCCATCCTACGAGCAGTACTTC	CASSPGLAGPSYEQYF
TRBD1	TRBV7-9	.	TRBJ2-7	TGTGCCAGCAGCCTATCCCGGGACAGGACTCGATACGAGCAGTACTTC	CASSLSRDRTRYEQYF
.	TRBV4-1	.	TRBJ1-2	TGCGCCAGCAGCCAAGGTGTCCTTTATTATGGCTACACCTTC	CASSQGVLYYGYTF
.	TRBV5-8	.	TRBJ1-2	TGTGCCAGCAGCTTTGCGGGTGGCTACACCTTC	CASSFAGGYTF
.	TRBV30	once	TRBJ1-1	TGTGCCTGGAGTGGGCCCGCTGAAGCTTTCTTT	CAWSGPAEAFF
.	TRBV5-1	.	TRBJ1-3	TGCGCCAGCAGCTCGGGTGGGAGTCCCGGAAACACCATATATTTT	CASSSGGSPGNTIYF
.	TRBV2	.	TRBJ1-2	TGTGCCAGCTCCCCGACGGCGGTCTATGGCTACACCTTC	CASSPTAVYGYTF
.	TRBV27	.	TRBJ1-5	TGTGCCAGCAGTTTATCAGCAGGGTTGGGACAGCCCCAGCATTTT	CASSLSAGLGQPQHF
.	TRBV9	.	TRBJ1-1	TGTGCCAGCAGCTTGGGTGGGGGCGTGAACACTGAAGCTTTCTTT	CASSLGGGVNTEAFF
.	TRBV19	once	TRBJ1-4	TGTGCCAGTCAGAGGGGGGCAACTAATGAAAAACTGTTTTTT	CASQRGATNEKLFF
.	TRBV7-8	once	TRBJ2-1	TGTGCCAGCAGTTCTCTTGGGAATGAGCAGTTCTTC	CASSSLGNEQFF
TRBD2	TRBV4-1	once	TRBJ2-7	TGCGCCAGCAGCCAGCCTTCGGGGGGAAGGTACGAGCAGTACTTC	CASSQPSGGRYEQYF
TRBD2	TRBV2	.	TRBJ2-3	TGTGCCAGCAGTCGACAGAGCGGGGGGTTAACAGATACGCAGTATTTT	CASSRQSGGLTDTQYF
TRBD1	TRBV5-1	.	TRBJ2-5	TGCGCCAGCAGCCCGGACAGGGGCAGTGAGACCCAGTACTTC	CASSPDRGSETQYF
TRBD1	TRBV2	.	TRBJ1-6	TGTGCCAGCAAACCGGGACAGGGGTACTATAATTCACCCCTCCACTTT	CASKPGQGYYNSPLHF
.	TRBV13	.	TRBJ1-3	TGTGCCAGCAGCCTTAAACCGGGACGAGCGCTTGGGGGCAACACCATATATTTT	CASSLKPGRALGGNTIYF
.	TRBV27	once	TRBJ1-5	TGTGCCAGCAGTGGGGGAGGGGACAACAATCAGCCCCAGCATTTT	CASSGGGDNNQPQHF
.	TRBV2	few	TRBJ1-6	TGTGCCAGCAGGGGAGTGACCGGGTTCTCTAGAAATTCACCCCTCCACTTT	CASRGVTGFSRNSPLHF
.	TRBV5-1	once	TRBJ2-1	TGCGCCAGCAGCTTGGCCGATCGGGCGCTGGCCTACAATGAGCAGTTCTTC	CASSLADRALAYNEQFF
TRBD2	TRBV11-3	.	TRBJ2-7	TGTGCCAGCAGCCCCGGCACGGGGGGGGAGGGCGAGCAGTACTTC	CASSPGTGGEGEQYF
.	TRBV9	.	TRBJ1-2	TGTGCCTCGGGGTTACATGGCTACACCTTC	CASGLHGYTF
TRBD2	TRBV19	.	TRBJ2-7	TGTGCCAGTAGTATTAAAGCGGGGGGCCCGAACGCTTTGTACGAGCAGTACTTC	CASSIKAGGPNALYEQYF
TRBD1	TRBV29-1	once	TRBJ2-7	TGCAGCGTCGGTCGGGACAGCTACGAGCAGTACTTC	CSVGRDSYEQYF
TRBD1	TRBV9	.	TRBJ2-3	TGTGCCAGCAGCCGGGACAGTTTCCCAGATACGCAGTATTTT	CASSRDSFPDTQYF
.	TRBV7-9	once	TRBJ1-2	TGTGCCAGCGGAGTCATACAGGGAATGCCCAATGGCTACACCTTC	CASGVIQGMPNGYTF
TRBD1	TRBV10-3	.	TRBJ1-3	TGTGCCATCAGGACAGGGAGAAACACCATATATTTT	CAIRTGRNTIYF
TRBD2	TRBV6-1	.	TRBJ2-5	TGTGCCAGCATCGAGCGGGGGTTAGGAGAGACCCAGTACTTC	CASIERGLGETQYF